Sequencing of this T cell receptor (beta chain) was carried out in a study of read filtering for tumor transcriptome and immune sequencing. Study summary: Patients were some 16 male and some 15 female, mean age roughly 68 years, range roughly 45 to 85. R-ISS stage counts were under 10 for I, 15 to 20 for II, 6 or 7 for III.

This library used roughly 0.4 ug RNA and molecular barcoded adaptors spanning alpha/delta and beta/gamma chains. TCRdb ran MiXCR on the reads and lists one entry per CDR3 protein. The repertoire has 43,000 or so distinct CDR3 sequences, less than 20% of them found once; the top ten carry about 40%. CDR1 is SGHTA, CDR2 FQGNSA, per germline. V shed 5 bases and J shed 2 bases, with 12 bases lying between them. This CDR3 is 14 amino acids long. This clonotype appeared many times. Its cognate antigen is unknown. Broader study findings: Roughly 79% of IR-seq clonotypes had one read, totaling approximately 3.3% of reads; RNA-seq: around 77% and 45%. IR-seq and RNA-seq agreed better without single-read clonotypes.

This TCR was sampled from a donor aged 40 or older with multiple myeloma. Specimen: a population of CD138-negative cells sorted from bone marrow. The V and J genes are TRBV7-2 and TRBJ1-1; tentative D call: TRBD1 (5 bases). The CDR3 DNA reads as TGTGCCAGCAGCCCTGGGACGGCCAACACTGAAGCTTTCTTT. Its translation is CASSPGTANTEAFF.